A single sample is the source of the 17 T cell receptor beta chains below, sequenced in a study of Graves' ophthalmopathy and Graves' hyperthyroidism. The authors amplified TCR beta CDR3 regions from RNA transcripts. First-round RT-PCR employed HTBI primers, with a second-round multiplex PCR after it. TCRdb recomputed calls from the multiplex PCR reads with MiXCR, one row per CDR3 protein. The repertoire holds roughly 400,000 distinct CDR3 sequences, with 18% as singletons. The sequenced sample consisted of peripheral blood. These receptor sequences come from a woman aged 18 to 35 with Graves' ophthalmopathy.

This clonotype appeared a few times. One end of the junction varies from germline; a read error may be responsible. The chain recombines TRBV18 with TRBJ2-6; the match to TRBD1 covers 9 bases. Per germline, CDR1 KGHSH and CDR2 LQKENI. The CDR3 sequence is 17 residues long. The CDR3 DNA reads as TGTGCCAGCTCACTGACCGGGACAGGGTTTGGGGCCAACGTCCTGGCTTTC. Its protein product is CASSLTGTGFGANVLAF. Full variable domain (rest looked up from reference TRBV18 and TRBJ2-6): NAGVMQNPRHLVRRRGQEARLRCSPMKGHSHVYWYRQLPEEGLKFMVYLQKENIIDESGMPKERFSAEFPKEGPSILRIQQVVRGDSAAYFCASSLTGTGFGANVLAFGAGSRLTVL.

The chain couples TRBV30 to TRBJ1-5, with 8 bases aligning to TRBD1. The CDR3 length is 15 residues. The V gene's germline CDR1 is GTSNPN and CDR2 SVGIG (reference sequence). J lost 1 base, V lost 6 bases, and 8 bases had no gene match. The CDR3 DNA reads as TGTGCCTGTCAGGGACAGGTATCCAGCAATCAGCCCCAGCATTTT. Amino acids: CACQGQVSSNQPQHF.

This clonotype was seen ten or more times. The rearrangement uses TRBV7-2 and TRBJ2-7; possibly TRBD2 for D (5 bases). V lost 3 bases and J lost 2, with 14 bases in between. Germline CDR1 reads SGHTA; CDR2 reads FQGNSA. The CDR3 runs 15 residues. The CDR3 spells CASSFLSGDTYEQYF. The CDR3, as DNA: TGTGCCAGCAGCTTTCTCAGCGGCGATACCTACGAGCAGTACTTC.

This clonotype appeared many times. V usage is TRBV6-5 and J usage is TRBJ2-2; no clear D gene. Trimming left V 7 bases short and J 3 bases short, with 12 bases between. Germline V gives CDR1 MNHEY, CDR2 SVGAGI. This CDR3 comprises 14 residues. The CDR3 DNA sequence: TGTGCCAGCATAATCGAGGTGGACACCGGGGAGCTGTTTTTT. This codes for CASIIEVDTGELFF.

The chain carries TRBV12-3 or TRBV12-4 and TRBJ2-7, with a possible D match to TRBD2 (6 bases). This CDR3 has 14 residues. V lost 4 bases and J lost 0, with 10 bases in between. CDR3 coding DNA: TGTGCCAGCAGTTCCCGGGACTTCTCCTACGAGCAGTACTTC. It yields the protein CASSSRDFSYEQYF.

The chain uses TRBV7-8 and TRBJ2-2; TRBD2 matches at 10 bases. Looked up from germline, CDR1 is SGHVS and CDR2 is FQNEAQ. Trimming removed 5 bases from V and 5 bases from J; junction bases left unmatched: 14. The CDR3 runs 18 residues. The CDR3 loop reads CASSPRTLAGVRTGELFF. CDR3 DNA sequence: TGTGCCAGCAGCCCTAGGACTCTAGCGGGAGTACGGACCGGGGAGCTGTTTTTT. Together with reference TRBV7-8 and TRBJ2-2, the CDR3 gives the full variable domain: GAGVSQSPRYKVAKRGQDVALRCDPISGHVSLFWYQQALGQGPEFLTYFQNEAQLDKSGLPSDRFFAERPEGSVSTLKIQRTQQEDSAVYLCASSPRTLAGVRTGELFFGEGSRLTVL.

CDR3 region: CASRFLGAGRFQETQYF. DNA for the CDR3: TGCGCCAGCAGATTCTTGGGTGCGGGCCGGTTCCAAGAGACCCAGTACTTC. J is TRBJ2-5 and V is TRBV5-1; TRBD2 might be the D (5 bases). Trimming left V 5 bases short and J 1 base short, with 21 bases between. The CDR3 has 17 residues. CDR1 SGHRS and CDR2 YFSETQ come from the germline V gene. The variable domain in full, completed from reference TRBV5-1 and TRBJ2-5, reads KAGVTQTPRYLIKTRGQQVTLSCSPISGHRSVSWYQQTPGQGLQFLFEYFSETQRNKGNFPGRFSGRQFSNSRSEMNVSTLELGDSALYLCASRFLGAGRFQETQYFGPGTRLLVL.

This clonotype was counted many times. The chain carries TRBV10-1 and TRBJ2-2, with D possibly being TRBD1 (5 bases). The CDR3 is 17 amino acids. Germline CDR1 and CDR2: WNHNN and SYGVQD (reference sequence). V lost 1 base and J 0 bases, leaving 12 bases between the germline ends. CDR3: CASSELQGSANTGELFF. The CDR3 bases are TGCGCCAGCAGTGAGTTGCAGGGCAGCGCGAACACCGGGGAGCTGTTTTTT.

This clonotype was observed at least ten times. The rearrangement links TRBV24-1 to TRBJ2-5; D perhaps matches TRBD2 (5 bases). The CDR3 is 15 amino acids. The V and J ends lost 4 bases and 0 bases respectively, with 11 bases between them. Germline V gives CDR1 KGHDR, CDR2 SFDVKD. CDR3 sequence reads: CATSDPDSNQETQYF. The DNA for the CDR3 is TGTGCCACCAGTGACCCGGACTCCAACCAAGAGACCCAGTACTTC.

This clonotype occurred many times. The chain couples TRBV6-1 to TRBJ1-6; D is uncertain. Trimming took 4 bases from V and 7 from J, leaving 11 bases between them. In germline, CDR1 is MNHNS, CDR2 SASEGT. The CDR3 extends over 14 amino acids. The CDR3 DNA reads as TGTGCCAGCAGTGGGCCCCCTCCAAATTCACCCCTCCACTTT. Amino acids: CASSGPPPNSPLHF.

This clonotype was detected many times. V usage is TRBV3-1 and J usage is TRBJ1-2, with D unclear. CDR3 length: 15 residues. With 0 bases removed from V and 3 bases from J, the gap between germline ends came to 11 bases. CDR1 is LGHDT, CDR2 YNNKEL, per germline (reference sequence). CDR3 sequence: CASSQDGMRDYGYTF. The DNA for the CDR3 is TGTGCCAGCAGCCAAGATGGGATGCGGGACTATGGCTACACCTTC. Variable domain in full (rest from reference TRBV3-1 and TRBJ1-2): DTAVSQTPKYLVTQMGNDKSIKCEQNLGHDTMYWYKQDSKKFLKIMFSYNNKELIINETVPNRFSPKSPDKAHLNLHINSLELGDSAVYFCASSQDGMRDYGYTFGSGTRLTVV.

This chain uses TRBV6-2 or TRBV6-3 with TRBJ2-2, with 7 bases fitting TRBD2. Germline assignment: CDR1 MNHEY and CDR2 SVGEGT. CDR3 length: 14 amino acids. J lost 4 bases, V lost 6 bases, and 5 bases had no gene match. The CDR3 DNA reads TGTGCCAGCAGCCAACTAGCGACCACCGGGGAGCTGTTTTTT. Translating it yields CASSQLATTGELFF.

The chain employs TRBV29-1 and TRBJ1-1; 9 bases map to TRBD1. Germline V gene data show CDR1 as SQVTM and CDR2 as ANQGSEA. The CDR3 has 14 amino acids. J was trimmed by 2 bases and V by 7 bases; bases with no gene match: 8. CDR3: CSGLRDRENTEAFF. Here the CDR3 DNA reads TGCAGCGGTCTCCGGGACAGGGAAAACACTGAAGCTTTCTTT.

This clonotype has ten or more counts. The chain joins TRBV6-4 to TRBJ1-5; 10 bases are shared with TRBD1. Germline assignment: CDR1 MRHNA and CDR2 SNTAGT. This CDR3 contains 17 residues. J gave up 0 bases and V 7 bases, and 9 bases lay outside the gene matches. This CDR3 is CASTGQGVSNSNQPQHF. DNA for the CDR3: TGTGCCAGCACCGGACAGGGGGTTTCGAATAGCAATCAGCCCCAGCATTTT.

This clonotype was found many times. V is TRBV30 and J is TRBJ2-7, with D possibly being TRBD1 or TRBD2 (6 bases each). Germline-derived CDR1 and CDR2 are GTSNPN and SVGIG (reference sequence). The CDR3 has 10 residues. V was trimmed by 5 bases and J by 7 bases, leaving 9 bases between them. DNA of the CDR3: TGTGCCTGGGAAGGGGGGGAGCAGTACTTC. Translating it yields CAWEGGEQYF.

This clonotype occurred many times. This chain uses TRBV28 with TRBJ2-7, with 8 bases that match TRBD2. The V and J ends lost 2 bases and 7 bases, in that order; junction bases with no gene match: 7. CDR1 is MDHEN and CDR2 is SYDVKM in the germline V gene. The CDR3 spans 14 residues. The CDR3 DNA reads TGTGCCAGCAGTTTAATGGGGGAGCGGGGGGAGCAGTACTTC. Translation gives CASSLMGERGEQYF.

This clonotype turned up a few times. The CDR3 nucleotides read TGCGCCAGCAGCCAAGAGGCCCCCAGGGGGGGAGGCAATCAGCCCCAGCATTTT. Protein: CASSQEAPRGGGNQPQHF. J is TRBJ1-5 and V is TRBV4-1; TRBD1 agrees at 7 bases. This CDR3 has 18 residues. Germline CDR1 and CDR2: MGHRA and YSYEKL. V lost 0 bases to trimming and J lost 2 bases; unmatched junction nucleotides: 10.